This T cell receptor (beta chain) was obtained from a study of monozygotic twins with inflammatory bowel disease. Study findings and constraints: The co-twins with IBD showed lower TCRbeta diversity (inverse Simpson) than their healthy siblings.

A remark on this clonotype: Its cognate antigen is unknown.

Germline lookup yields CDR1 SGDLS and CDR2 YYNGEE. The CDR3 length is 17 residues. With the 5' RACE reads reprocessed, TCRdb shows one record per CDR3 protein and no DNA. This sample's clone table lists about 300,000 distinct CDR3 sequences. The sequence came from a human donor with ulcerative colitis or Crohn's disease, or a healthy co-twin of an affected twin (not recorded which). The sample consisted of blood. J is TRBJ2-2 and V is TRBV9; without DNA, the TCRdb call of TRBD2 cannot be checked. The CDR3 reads CASIPSGSMSLTGELFF.